This T cell receptor (beta chain) was obtained from a study of human T cells and chemical hapten exposure. CDR3 length: 15 residues. CDR1 is SGHTA and CDR2 is FQGNSA in the germline V gene. Trimming removed 1 base at V and 1 base at J, with 8 bases between. TCRdb re-derived calls from the RACE reads in MiXCR, one entry per CDR3 protein. The sample includes around 130,000 distinct CDR3 sequences, 10% to 12% of them seen just once. This clonotype has ten or more counts. Time point of the sample: patch test 3, about 24 weeks after DPC sensitization. This sample's treatment: therapeutic diphenylcyclopropenone sensitization with weekly scalp DPC.

The V call is TRBV7-2, the J call TRBJ1-5; weak D call: TRBD1 (6 bases). This specimen was whole blood, taken in connection with sensitization to the hapten diphenylcyclopropenone (DPC). The sequence was obtained from a woman in her fifties or sixties with alopecia areata. Some clones in this sample may be carry-over from other donors' samples. CDR3 bases: TGTGCCAGCAGCTTAGGTCAGGGGAGCAATCAGCCCCAGCATTTT. Its protein product is CASSLGQGSNQPQHF.